These T cell receptor beta chains were read from a single sample in a study of naive and memory T cell subsets. TCRdb reprocessed the UMI-ligation and nested PCR reads via MiXCR and lists one record per CDR3 protein. Of about 140,000 distinct CDR3 sequences in the sample, around 21% were seen once. The specimen was naive CD8+ T cells from blood. The source of these receptors is a human donor in good health. Each CDR3 is given without its conserved first and last residue. Each record gives: D gene, V gene, J gene, CDR3 protein. D genes are given only for firm matches.

d_gene: TRBD1; v_gene: TRBV4-3; j_gene: TRBJ2-2; CDR3aa: ASSQEAGGGSGELF
d_gene: NA; v_gene: TRBV3-1; j_gene: TRBJ1-1; CDR3aa: ASSQDIGTPNTEAF
d_gene: NA; v_gene: TRBV15; j_gene: TRBJ2-7; CDR3aa: ATSRGFSKEQY
d_gene: NA; v_gene: TRBV15; j_gene: TRBJ2-7; CDR3aa: ATSGTGNPGEQY
d_gene: NA; v_gene: TRBV28; j_gene: TRBJ2-3; CDR3aa: ASSLAQIVGTDTQY
d_gene: NA; v_gene: TRBV27; j_gene: TRBJ1-2; CDR3aa: ASSLSGYGYT
d_gene: NA; v_gene: TRBV25-1; j_gene: TRBJ2-2; CDR3aa: ASSGERQELF
d_gene: NA; v_gene: TRBV5-4; j_gene: TRBJ2-1; CDR3aa: ASSLTDEQF
d_gene: TRBD1; v_gene: TRBV2; j_gene: TRBJ2-7; CDR3aa: ASSDSMRGLSSYEQY
d_gene: TRBD1; v_gene: TRBV6-5; j_gene: TRBJ2-1; CDR3aa: ASSYTDRGSYNEQF
d_gene: NA; v_gene: TRBV27; j_gene: TRBJ2-7; CDR3aa: ASSLGLPDPYEQY
d_gene: NA; v_gene: TRBV6-2/TRBV6-3; j_gene: TRBJ1-5; CDR3aa: ASSSWEASNQPQH
d_gene: NA; v_gene: TRBV12-3/TRBV12-4; j_gene: TRBJ2-2; CDR3aa: ASSQTGFTGELF
d_gene: TRBD2; v_gene: TRBV28; j_gene: TRBJ2-7; CDR3aa: ASSFIPLAGVYEQY
d_gene: TRBD2; v_gene: TRBV2; j_gene: TRBJ2-1; CDR3aa: ASRSQAGGLNEQF
d_gene: NA; v_gene: TRBV7-6; j_gene: TRBJ2-1; CDR3aa: ASSPTLVGEQF
d_gene: NA; v_gene: TRBV5-4; j_gene: TRBJ2-3; CDR3aa: ASSLEGAEDTQY
d_gene: NA; v_gene: TRBV7-9; j_gene: TRBJ1-2; CDR3aa: ASSSGLANYGYT
d_gene: NA; v_gene: TRBV7-3; j_gene: TRBJ2-3; CDR3aa: ASSPTGSKWGTDTQY
d_gene: NA; v_gene: TRBV7-9; j_gene: TRBJ2-1; CDR3aa: ASSYGEAEQF
d_gene: NA; v_gene: TRBV27; j_gene: TRBJ2-7; CDR3aa: ASRLLGGDPEQY
d_gene: NA; v_gene: TRBV5-5; j_gene: TRBJ2-7; CDR3aa: ASSWMEGEQY
d_gene: NA; v_gene: TRBV5-1; j_gene: TRBJ2-7; CDR3aa: ASSIGAYEQY
d_gene: TRBD1; v_gene: TRBV28; j_gene: TRBJ2-1; CDR3aa: ASSQDRVPHNEQF
d_gene: TRBD1; v_gene: TRBV28; j_gene: TRBJ1-5; CDR3aa: ASSYARDRGYQPQH
d_gene: TRBD1; v_gene: TRBV29-1; j_gene: TRBJ1-2; CDR3aa: SVEDWDREVVGYT
d_gene: NA; v_gene: TRBV28; j_gene: TRBJ1-5; CDR3aa: ASSLRLDQPQH
d_gene: TRBD1; v_gene: TRBV6-5; j_gene: TRBJ2-6; CDR3aa: ASRWTGKTGANVLT
d_gene: NA; v_gene: TRBV19; j_gene: TRBJ2-7; CDR3aa: ASSSQAAEQY
d_gene: NA; v_gene: TRBV24-1; j_gene: TRBJ2-2; CDR3aa: ATSAGVRTGELF
d_gene: NA; v_gene: TRBV19; j_gene: TRBJ2-7; CDR3aa: ASSMTSGYEQY
d_gene: TRBD1; v_gene: TRBV6-1; j_gene: TRBJ2-7; CDR3aa: ASTAGRGNTYEQY
d_gene: TRBD1; v_gene: TRBV28; j_gene: TRBJ2-7; CDR3aa: ASNPDRVGEQY
d_gene: TRBD2; v_gene: TRBV6-6; j_gene: TRBJ2-7; CDR3aa: ASSYSSGRPSYEQY
d_gene: NA; v_gene: TRBV12-3/TRBV12-4; j_gene: TRBJ1-1; CDR3aa: ASSLTGISDEAF
d_gene: TRBD1; v_gene: TRBV28; j_gene: TRBJ1-5; CDR3aa: ASRPTGGSPQPQH
d_gene: NA; v_gene: TRBV29-1; j_gene: TRBJ2-3; CDR3aa: SVEQGLEDNTQY
d_gene: NA; v_gene: TRBV6-1; j_gene: TRBJ1-2; CDR3aa: ASSENTRIYGYT
d_gene: TRBD1; v_gene: TRBV29-1; j_gene: TRBJ1-4; CDR3aa: SAPARTGGFANEKLF
d_gene: NA; v_gene: TRBV12-3/TRBV12-4; j_gene: TRBJ1-1; CDR3aa: ASSGGGWTF
d_gene: NA; v_gene: TRBV14; j_gene: TRBJ2-5; CDR3aa: ASSRLGAQETQY
d_gene: NA; v_gene: TRBV4-2; j_gene: TRBJ2-7; CDR3aa: ASSQERGETGYEQY
d_gene: TRBD1; v_gene: TRBV5-1; j_gene: TRBJ2-2; CDR3aa: ASSLDIIQGTFPDLNTGELF
d_gene: TRBD1; v_gene: TRBV5-4; j_gene: TRBJ1-1; CDR3aa: ASSLRTGDPTEAF
d_gene: TRBD2; v_gene: TRBV28; j_gene: TRBJ2-1; CDR3aa: ASSSLAGGPHNEQF
d_gene: TRBD2; v_gene: TRBV11-2; j_gene: TRBJ2-1; CDR3aa: ASSLEPAGGPGNEQF
d_gene: TRBD1; v_gene: TRBV2; j_gene: TRBJ1-1; CDR3aa: ASPLGQLEAF
d_gene: TRBD2; v_gene: TRBV14; j_gene: TRBJ2-5; CDR3aa: ASSAHPGTSGSSAVETQY
d_gene: TRBD1; v_gene: TRBV7-8; j_gene: TRBJ2-5; CDR3aa: ASSLARQGPSKETQY
d_gene: NA; v_gene: TRBV10-3; j_gene: TRBJ2-7; CDR3aa: AISSGYEQY
d_gene: TRBD1; v_gene: TRBV5-1; j_gene: TRBJ1-6; CDR3aa: ASSLEPGQGDSPLH